Shown below are 24 T cell receptor beta chains from a single sample sequenced in a study of blood T cell repertoires in COVID-19. Using immunoSEQ multiplex PCR, the repertoire was profiled, and TCRdb retains in-frame clones only, with some absent. Here the sample spans around 700,000 clones, more than 80% being singletons. The sequenced sample was peripheral blood. These TCRs come from a woman younger than 35 with acute or convalescent COVID-19.

Points on this clone: Other nucleotide sequences in the sample specify the same CDR3. This chain uses TRBV24-1 with TRBJ2-2, with 10 bases fitting TRBD1. The CDR3 totals 16 residues. CDR1 is KGHDR, CDR2 SFDVKD, per germline. V lost 4 bases to trimming and J lost 4 bases; unmatched junction nucleotides: 5. The CDR3 reads CATSDRDRGGTGELFF. The CDR3 DNA sequence: TGTGCCACCAGTGACCGGGACAGGGGAGGCACCGGGGAGCTGTTTTTT.

The V call is TRBV18, the J call TRBJ1-6, with TRBD1 identical over 8 bases. The CDR3 covers 20 residues. Germline CDR1 reads KGHSH; CDR2 reads LQKENI. With 2 bases clipped from V and 0 bases from J, the junction kept 12 bases outside the gene matches. CDR3 sequence reads: CASSPSLDPGQVSYNSPLHF. For the CDR3, the DNA is TGTGCCAGCTCACCATCATTGGACCCGGGACAGGTCTCCTATAATTCACCCCTCCACTTT.

This clone was detected once. The chain combines TRBV13 with TRBJ1-1; D is possibly TRBD1 (5 bases). The CDR3 totals 13 residues. V was shortened by 3 bases and J by 4 bases, with 9 bases between the two germline ends. Per the germline V gene, CDR1 is PRHDT and CDR2 is FYEKMQ (reference sequence). Here the CDR3 reads CASSLGLSTEAFF. CDR3 nucleotides: TGTGCCAGCAGCTTGGGGCTGTCCACTGAAGCTTTCTTT. The whole variable domain, filled in from reference TRBV13 and TRBJ1-1, reads AAGVIQSPRHLIKEKRETATLKCYPIPRHDTVYWYQQGPGQDPQFLISFYEKMQSDKGSIPDRFSAQQFSDYHSELNMSSLELGDSALYFCASSLGLSTEAFFGQGTRLTVV.

This chain uses TRBV9 with TRBJ2-1; no clear D gene. CDR1 is SGDLS and CDR2 is YYNGEE in the germline V gene. This CDR3 spans 15 amino acids. Trimming shortened V by 4 bases and J by 6 bases, and 17 bases separated the two germline ends. CDR3 sequence reads: CASSPGLALTNEQFF. The DNA of the CDR3 is TGTGCCAGCAGCCCCGGGTTAGCTCTCACCAATGAGCAGTTCTTC.

V is TRBV9 and J is TRBJ1-1; D not resolved. The CDR3 runs 14 residues. Looked up from germline, CDR1 is SGDLS and CDR2 is YYNGEE. The V and J ends lost 4 bases and 3 bases respectively, with 13 bases between them. CDR3 region: CASSPGGTYTEAFF. In nucleotides, the CDR3 is TGTGCCAGCAGCCCGGGAGGCACTTACACTGAAGCTTTCTTT. Variable domain in full (rest from reference TRBV9 and TRBJ1-1): DSGVTQTPKHLITATGQRVTLRCSPRSGDLSVYWYQQSLDQGLQFLIQYYNGEERAKGNILERFSAQQFPDLHSELNLSSLELGDSALYFCASSPGGTYTEAFFGQGTRLTVV.

The chain employs TRBV14 and TRBJ2-7; D is undetermined. The ends were cut back, 0 bases at V and 2 bases at J, with 11 bases in the middle. CDR1 is SGHDN, CDR2 FVKESK, per germline. CDR3 length equals 15 residues. CDR3 coding DNA: TGTGCCAGCAGCCAAGACGTTGGCAGTGCCTACGAGCAGTACTTC. It specifies CASSQDVGSAYEQYF.

In DNA form, the CDR3 reads TGTGCCAGCAGCAGGGACAGGGGGCTCAACTATGGCTACACCTTC. Translation: CASSRDRGLNYGYTF. The V and J genes are TRBV5-6 and TRBJ1-2; 12 bases agree with TRBD1. The CDR3 loop spans 15 amino acids. After removal of 4 bases from V and 2 bases from J, the junction contained 3 bases not matched to a gene. CDR1 is SGHDT and CDR2 is YYEEEE in the germline V gene.

The V call is TRBV7-8, the J call TRBJ2-7, with D perhaps TRBD1 (6 bases). The CDR3 is made up of 19 amino acids. Per the germline V gene, CDR1 is SGHVS and CDR2 is FQNEAQ. V was cut by 5 bases and J by 5 bases, with 31 bases left in between. CDR3 protein: CASSPNRNRQAHGRNEQYF. Written as DNA, the CDR3 is TGTGCCAGCAGCCCTAATAGGAACAGACAGGCCCACGGTAGGAACGAGCAGTACTTC. Full variable domain (missing parts from reference TRBV7-8 and TRBJ2-7): GAGVSQSPRYKVAKRGQDVALRCDPISGHVSLFWYQQALGQGPEFLTYFQNEAQLDKSGLPSDRFFAERPEGSVSTLKIQRTQQEDSAVYLCASSPNRNRQAHGRNEQYFGPGTRLTVT.

V gene TRBV11-2 combines with J gene TRBJ2-7, with 11 nucleotides matching TRBD2. Germline-derived CDR1 and CDR2 are SGHAT and FQNNGV. The CDR3 runs 14 residues. V lost 4 bases and J lost 4; bases outside the gene matches: 3. The CDR3 loop is CASSSLAGVYEQYF. The CDR3 DNA reads TGTGCCAGCAGCTCACTAGCGGGGGTATACGAGCAGTACTTC. The full variable domain, in which reference TRBV11-2 and TRBJ2-7 provide the parts outside the CDR3, is EAGVAQSPRYKIIEKRQSVAFWCNPISGHATLYWYQQILGQGPKLLIQFQNNGVVDDSQLPKDRFSAERLKGVDSTLKIQPAKLEDSAVYLCASSSLAGVYEQYFGPGTRLTVT.

The rearrangement uses TRBV12-3 or TRBV12-4 and TRBJ1-2; D possibly corresponds to TRBD1 (5 bases). This CDR3 comprises 13 residues. Deletions cut 5 bases from V and 2 bases from J, with 9 bases between. This CDR3 is CASSQRGNYGYTF. CDR3 sequence (DNA): TGTGCCAGCAGTCAGCGGGGGAACTATGGCTACACCTTC.

This chain uses TRBV4-1 with TRBJ2-2; 12 bases are shared with TRBD2. The CDR3 has 19 amino acids. Germline lookup yields CDR1 MGHRA and CDR2 YSYEKL. J gave up 0 bases and V 3 bases, and 8 bases lay outside the gene matches. CDR3 in amino acids: CASSQTLAGGPPNTGELFF. DNA of the CDR3: TGCGCCAGCAGCCAGACACTAGCGGGGGGCCCCCCGAACACCGGGGAGCTGTTTTTT.

V and J are TRBV4-1 and TRBJ2-7; 8 positions agree with TRBD1. J lost 7 bases, V lost 0 bases, and 8 bases had no gene match. Germline V gene data show CDR1 as MGHRA and CDR2 as YSYEKL. The CDR3 totals 15 residues. The CDR3 sequence: CASSQEHRGRGEQYF. For the CDR3, the DNA is TGCGCCAGCAGCCAAGAGCACAGGGGGAGAGGGGAGCAGTACTTC.

V and J are TRBV7-2 and TRBJ2-7; D perhaps matches TRBD2 (5 bases). V was cut by 2 bases and J by 2 bases, with 16 bases left in between. Germline loops: CDR1 SGHTA, CDR2 FQGNSA. The CDR3 contains 16 residues. This CDR3 reads CASSLRTDGGTYEQYF. The CDR3 bases are TGTGCCAGCAGCTTAAGAACAGATGGAGGCACCTACGAGCAGTACTTC.

The count of this clone is one. This rearrangement joins TRBV5-4 to TRBJ1-1; the match to TRBD1 covers 7 bases. The CDR3 totals 14 residues. V lost 4 bases, J lost 8 bases, and 11 bases stayed unmatched. The germline gives CDR1 SGHNT, CDR2 YYREEE (reference sequence). CDR3 in amino acids: CASSPQEGAGEAFF. As DNA, the CDR3 is TGTGCCAGCAGCCCCCAGGAGGGGGCGGGGGAAGCTTTCTTT.

V and J are TRBV3-1 (or the pseudogene TRBV3-2) and TRBJ2-1; TRBD2 aligns across 10 bases. V lost 2 bases to trimming and J lost 5 bases; unmatched junction nucleotides: 15. This CDR3 has 19 amino acids. Looked up from germline, CDR1 is LGHDT and CDR2 is YNNKEL (reference sequence). CDR3 protein: CASSQPRWSGGGRDNEQFF. The CDR3 DNA reads TGTGCCAGCAGCCAACCCCGGTGGAGCGGGGGGGGGCGGGACAATGAGCAGTTCTTC.

The gene calls are TRBV6-1 and TRBJ1-3; D possibly corresponds to TRBD1 (5 bases). Trimming removed 4 bases from V and 0 bases from J, with 16 bases in between. The CDR3 has 17 amino acids. In germline, CDR1 is MNHNS, CDR2 SASEGT. This CDR3 is CASSGGGWRDSGNTIYF. The DNA for the CDR3 is TGTGCCAGCAGTGGGGGGGGTTGGAGGGACTCTGGAAACACCATATATTTT.

The chain combines TRBV18 with TRBJ1-2; 7 bases are shared with TRBD1. This CDR3 comprises 13 residues. Germline trimming cut 4 bases from V and 6 bases from J; bases unmatched to any gene: 5. The germline gives CDR1 KGHSH, CDR2 LQKENI. The CDR3 spells CASSLQGSDGYTF. The CDR3 DNA reads TGTGCCAGCTCACTACAGGGGTCCGATGGCTACACCTTC.

In the case of this clone: The sample carries other DNA sequences with the same CDR3. J is TRBJ2-1 and V is TRBV12-3 or TRBV12-4; a weak D match, TRBD1 (5 bases). There are 11 residues in the CDR3. Trimming stripped 1 base from V and 10 bases from J, with 5 bases between. The CDR3 loop reads CASSLGQEQFF. CDR3 bases: TGTGCCAGCAGTTTAGGACAGGAGCAGTTCTTC.

The genes are TRBV29-1 and TRBJ1-1; unclear D gene. V lost 0 bases and J 2 bases, leaving 19 bases between the germline ends. The CDR3 is 17 residues long. Germline V gene lookup returns CDR1 SQVTM and CDR2 ANQGSEA. CDR3 region: CSVEDYGRKWGNTEAFF. CDR3 nucleotide sequence: TGCAGCGTTGAAGACTATGGGAGGAAGTGGGGTAACACTGAAGCTTTCTTT.

The rearrangement joins TRBV28 to TRBJ1-1; tentative D call: TRBD1 (6 bases). Trimming shortened V by 5 bases and J by 10 bases, and 17 bases separated the two germline ends. The CDR3 consists of 13 residues. Per germline, CDR1 MDHEN and CDR2 SYDVKM. This CDR3 is CASSLQGLGGAFF. The CDR3 DNA reads TGTGCCAGCAGTCTCCAGGGGTTGGGTGGAGCTTTCTTT.

Remarks on this clone: The sample holds other DNA sequences that translate to the same CDR3. Here the CDR3 DNA reads TGTGCCTGGAGTAGGGGGTCCAATCAGCCCCAGCATTTT. It translates to CAWSRGSNQPQHF. V gene TRBV30 combines with J gene TRBJ1-5; TRBD1 is a possible D gene (6 bases). Trimming left V 2 bases short and J 3 bases short, with 8 bases between. Germline V gene lookup returns CDR1 GTSNPN and CDR2 SVGIG (reference sequence). The CDR3 is 13 amino acids.

Only a few counts were recorded for this clone. This sequence joins TRBV20-1 and TRBJ1-3; no clear D gene. V was trimmed by 3 bases and J by 2 bases, leaving 11 bases between them. The CDR3 spans 14 residues. Germline CDR1 DFQATT, CDR2 SNEGSKA (reference sequence). The CDR3 is CSASPGSAGNTIYF. Written as DNA, the CDR3 is TGCAGTGCTAGTCCGGGTAGCGCTGGAAACACCATATATTTT.

The chain is built from TRBV6-6 and TRBJ1-2; D remains unclear. Germline-derived CDR1 and CDR2 are MNHNY and SVGAGI (reference sequence). The CDR3 is 13 amino acids. The V end lost 7 bases, the J end lost 6 bases, and 15 bases lay between the germline ends. CDR3 coding DNA: TGTGCCAGCATCACGGGTTTAATGGATGGCTACACCTTC. Its protein is CASITGLMDGYTF.

This clone appeared once. The chain combines TRBV3-1 (or the pseudogene TRBV3-2) with TRBJ2-5, with 14 bases fitting TRBD2. This CDR3 comprises 17 residues. V was clipped by 4 bases and J by 2 bases; unmatched bases: 6. CDR1 is LGHDT and CDR2 is YNNKEL in the germline V gene (reference sequence). The CDR3 reads CASSLSGLAGVQETQYF. The CDR3 DNA reads TGTGCCAGCAGCCTTTCGGGACTAGCGGGGGTGCAAGAGACCCAGTACTTC.